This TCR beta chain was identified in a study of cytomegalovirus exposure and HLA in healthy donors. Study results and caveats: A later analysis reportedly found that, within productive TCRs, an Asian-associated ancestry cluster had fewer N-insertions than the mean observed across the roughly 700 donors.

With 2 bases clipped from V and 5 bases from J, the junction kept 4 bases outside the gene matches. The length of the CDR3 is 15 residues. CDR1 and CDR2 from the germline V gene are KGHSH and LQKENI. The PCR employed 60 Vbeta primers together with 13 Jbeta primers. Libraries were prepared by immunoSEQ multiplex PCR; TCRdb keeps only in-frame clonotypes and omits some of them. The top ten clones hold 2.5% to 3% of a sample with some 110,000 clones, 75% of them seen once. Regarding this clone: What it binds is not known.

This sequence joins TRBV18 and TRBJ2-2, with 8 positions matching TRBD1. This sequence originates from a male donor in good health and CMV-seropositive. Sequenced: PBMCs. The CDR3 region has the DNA TGTGCCAGCTCACCAGGAAACAGGGGGACCGGGGAGCTGTTTTTT. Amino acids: CASSPGNRGTGELFF. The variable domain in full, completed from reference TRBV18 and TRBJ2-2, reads NAGVMQNPRHLVRRRGQEARLRCSPMKGHSHVYWYRQLPEEGLKFMVYLQKENIIDESGMPKERFSAEFPKEGPSILRIQQVVRGDSAAYFCASSPGNRGTGELFFGEGSRLTVL.